This TCR beta chain was retrieved from a study of CD8 T cells in ankylosing spondylitis. Study results and limitations: Among TCR beta sequences, a motif of under 10 highly homologous variants appeared characteristic of ankylosing spondylitis blood.

The TCR beta libraries were generated through quantitative 5'-RACE incorporating molecular barcodes. One entry per CDR3 protein results from TCRdb running MiXCR on the 5' RACE reads. Of about 250,000 distinct CDR3 sequences listed, more than 15% are singletons. This clonotype was counted many times. Its antigen is currently unknown. The sequenced material came from blood, either unsorted or a sorted T cell fraction (not recorded which). The source is a male donor with ankylosing spondylitis or in good health (not recorded which).

The CDR3 loop is CSAKDRVYYNEQFF. CDR3 DNA sequence: TGCAGTGCCAAAGACAGGGTCTACTACAATGAGCAGTTCTTC. This chain joins TRBV20-1 and TRBJ2-1; TRBD1 agrees at 7 bases. This CDR3 is 14 amino acids long. CDR1 DFQATT and CDR2 SNEGSKA come from the germline V gene (reference sequence). After removal of 6 bases from V and 3 bases from J, the junction contained 8 bases not matched to a gene.